This TCR beta chain was profiled in a study of OX40 agonist ivuxolimab in advanced cancers. Study summary: Three dose-escalation patients had partial responses: one with hepatocellular carcinoma and two with cutaneous melanoma. Notes on the study in general: At 0.1-3.0 mg/kg, partial responders had clonal expansion among the lowest observed. There were, on average, more expanded clones in CD8+ T cells than in CD4+. With doses of 0.1 to 3.0 mg/kg, CD4+ and CD8+ blood T cells had undergone clonal expansion by week 6.

This clone was found a few times. Its antigen is undetermined. Produced via immunoSEQ multiplex PCR; TCRdb's table is partial and in-frame only. Of tens of thousands of clones in the sample, around 92% were seen once. CDR1 SGHTS and CDR2 YDEGEE come from the germline V gene. The J segment lost 8 bases and the V segment lost 4 bases, leaving 10 bases of the junction unmatched. This CDR3 region has 14 residues. Sample: CD4+ or CD8+ T cells sorted from blood, taken in a trial of the OX40 agonist ivuxolimab. This clonotype originated in an adult with an advanced solid tumor such as melanoma, head and neck, liver or kidney cancer. V and J are TRBV5-8 and TRBJ2-3; 7 nucleotides align to TRBD2. CDR3 region: CASSGGSGTLTQYF. The DNA of the CDR3 is TGTGCCAGCAGCGGAGGGAGCGGGACGCTTACGCAGTATTTT.